Below are 14 T cell receptor beta chains sequenced from a single sample in a study of blood T cell repertoires in COVID-19. Generated by immunoSEQ multiplex PCR, the TCRdb table keeps only in-frame clones and is missing some. The sample lists 250,000 to 300,000 clones; roughly 90% were seen once. Sequences were obtained from PBMCs or T cells enriched from blood (not recorded which). The origin of the receptors is a woman between 25 and 40 years old who had recovered from COVID-19.

The genes are TRBV30 and TRBJ2-2; TRBD1 is a possible D gene (6 bases). The V gene's germline CDR1 is GTSNPN and CDR2 SVGIG (reference sequence). The CDR3 covers 15 residues. V dropped 5 bases and J dropped 6 bases, with 19 bases sitting between them. DNA for the CDR3: TGTGCCTGGCATTACATTAGGGGGTTCTCCGGGGAGCTGTTTTTT. It encodes CAWHYIRGFSGELFF.

The chain employs TRBV27 and TRBJ2-1, with 10 bases aligning to TRBD1. The CDR3 length is 15 residues. With V trimmed by 6 bases and J by 7 bases, 9 bases remained unmatched. The V gene's germline CDR1 is MNHEY and CDR2 SMNVEV (reference sequence). The CDR3 sequence: CASRRWDRGVNEQFF. CDR3 coding DNA: TGTGCCAGCAGGCGATGGGACAGGGGAGTTAATGAGCAGTTCTTC.

The rearrangement joins TRBV7-8 to TRBJ2-5; TRBD1 aligns across 9 bases. The CDR3 consists of 16 residues. Germline values: CDR1 SGHVS, CDR2 FQNEAQ. V lost 0 bases to trimming and J lost 4 bases; unmatched junction nucleotides: 6. The CDR3 loop is CASSLARTGELETQYF. CDR3 nucleotides: TGTGCCAGCAGCTTAGCCAGGACAGGGGAATTAGAGACCCAGTACTTC.

This clone has a single count. V and J are TRBV9 and TRBJ2-3; 11 bases line up with TRBD2. The CDR3 is made up of 16 amino acids. Losses at the gene ends were 4 bases for V and 0 bases for J; bases not matched to a gene: 4. Germline CDR1 SGDLS, CDR2 YYNGEE. This chain's CDR3 is CASSQGLAESTDTQYF. CDR3 coding DNA: TGTGCCAGCAGCCAGGGACTAGCGGAGAGCACAGATACGCAGTATTTT.

As to this clone: Relative to the germline gene, one junction end is altered; a read error may explain this. This sequence joins TRBV7-7 and TRBJ2-2; 8 nucleotides agree with TRBD2. CDR1 is SSHAT and CDR2 is FNYEAQ in the germline V gene (reference sequence). The CDR3 loop spans 15 amino acids. The CDR3 sequence is CASSPPGGGTGELFF. The CDR3 DNA follows: TGTGCTAGCAGCCCCCCGGGAGGGGGGACCGGGGAGCTGTTTTTT.

The rearrangement links TRBV5-1 to TRBJ1-2; perhaps TRBD1 as D (5 bases). CDR3 length equals 15 residues. Trimming removed 2 bases from V and 7 bases from J, with 18 bases in between. CDR1 is SGHRS and CDR2 is YFSETQ in the germline V gene. CDR3 nucleotides: TGCGCCAGCAGCTTTGACAGCGCCGACGCCGGTGGCTACACCTTC. Protein product: CASSFDSADAGGYTF.

The chain couples TRBV19 to TRBJ2-1, with TRBD2 as a possible D gene (6 bases). The CDR3 runs 14 residues. V was shortened by 5 bases and J by 2 bases, with 10 bases between the two germline ends. The germline V gene encodes CDR1 LNHDA and CDR2 SQIVND (reference sequence). The CDR3 reads CASSAPSAYNEQFF. CDR3 sequence (DNA): TGTGCCAGTAGTGCCCCTAGCGCCTACAATGAGCAGTTCTTC.

The chain is built from TRBV19 and TRBJ2-1; D is uncertain. CDR3 length: 15 residues. The germline CDR1 and CDR2 sequences are LNHDA and SQIVND (reference sequence). With 2 bases removed from V and 0 bases from J, the gap between germline ends came to 8 bases. The CDR3 DNA reads as TGTGCCAGTAGTATAACACGGAGCTCCTACAATGAGCAGTTCTTC. This sequence encodes CASSITRSSYNEQFF.

The rearrangement links TRBV6-5 to TRBJ1-3; D ambiguous. This CDR3 spans 15 amino acids. Germline V gene data show CDR1 as MNHEY and CDR2 as SVGAGI. Trimming removed 6 bases at V and 1 base at J, with 13 bases between. The CDR3 DNA reads TGTGCCAGCAGCACCATGGAGTCGTCTGGAAACACCATATATTTT. It encodes CASSTMESSGNTIYF.

CDR3 loop: CASSIGAHDLSNQPQHF. CDR3 sequence (DNA): TGTGCCAGTAGTATAGGGGCCCATGATCTAAGCAATCAGCCCCAGCATTTT. J is TRBJ1-5 and V is TRBV19; no firm D call. Trimming pared 1 base from V and 1 base from J, leaving 14 bases between. The CDR3 is 17 amino acids. CDR1 is LNHDA and CDR2 is SQIVND in the germline V gene (reference sequence). The whole variable domain, remainder taken from reference TRBV19 and TRBJ1-5, is DGGITQSPKYLFRKEGQNVTLSCEQNLNHDAMYWYRQDPGQGLRLIYYSQIVNDFQKGDIAEGYSVSREKKESFPLTVTSAQKNPTAFYLCASSIGAHDLSNQPQHFGDGTRLSIL.

This clone was counted a single time. The chain recombines TRBV6-5 with TRBJ1-2, with D possibly TRBD1 on 6 matching bases. The CDR3 covers 14 residues. Germline V gene lookup returns CDR1 MNHEY and CDR2 SVGAGI. V was trimmed by 0 bases and J by 2 bases, leaving 7 bases between them. The chain's CDR3 is CASSYSGQNYGYTF. The CDR3 nucleotides are TGTGCCAGCAGTTACTCCGGACAGAACTATGGCTACACCTTC.

This clone was recorded many times. The V gene is TRBV7-9, the J gene TRBJ2-7; 9 bases are a match to TRBD2. Trimming removed 7 bases from V and 4 bases from J; junction bases left unmatched: 11. Germline V lookup: CDR1 SEHNR, CDR2 FQNEAQ (reference sequence). The CDR3 has 15 residues. CDR3 nucleotides: TGTGCCAGCAAAGGAGAGCGGGAGGATATTTACGAGCAGTACTTC. Encoded protein: CASKGEREDIYEQYF.

The J gene is TRBJ1-2, the V gene TRBV7-9, with 9 bases matching TRBD1. Trimming cost V 8 bases and J 4 bases; bases outside gene matches: 11. The germline CDR1 and CDR2 sequences are SEHNR and FQNEAQ (reference sequence). The CDR3 covers 15 residues. In nucleotides, the CDR3 is TGTGCCAGCCGAAGAACGACAGGGGGGAGCTATGGCTACACCTTC. Its translation: CASRRTTGGSYGYTF.

The chain employs TRBV11-3 and TRBJ1-1; TRBD1 might be the D (5 bases). CDR1 and CDR2 (germline): SGHNT, YENEEA. The CDR3 sequence is 13 residues long. Trimming cost V 6 bases and J 6 bases, with 14 bases left between them. CDR3 coding DNA: TGTGCCAGCAGTCCTGGGGGGGACGCTGAAGCTTTCTTT. It is translated as CASSPGGDAEAFF.